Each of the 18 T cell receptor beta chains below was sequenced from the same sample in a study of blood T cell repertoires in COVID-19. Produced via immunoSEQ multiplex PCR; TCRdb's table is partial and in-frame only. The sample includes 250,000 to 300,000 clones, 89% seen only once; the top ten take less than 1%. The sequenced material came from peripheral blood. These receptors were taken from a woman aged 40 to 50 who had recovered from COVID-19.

The CDR3 bases are TGTGCCAGCAGTGGGACTACCGTCTACAATGAGCAGTTCTTC. Its protein is CASSGTTVYNEQFF. V gene TRBV2 combines with J gene TRBJ2-1, with D maybe TRBD2 (6 bases). V dropped 4 bases and J dropped 3 bases, with 10 bases sitting between them. The germline CDR1 and CDR2 sequences are SNHLY and FYNNEI. The CDR3 length is 14 residues.

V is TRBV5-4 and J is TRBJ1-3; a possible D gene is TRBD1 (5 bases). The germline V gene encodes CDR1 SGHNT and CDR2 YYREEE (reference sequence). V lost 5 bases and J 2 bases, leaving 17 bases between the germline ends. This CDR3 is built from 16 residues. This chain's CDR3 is CASSYAGRGAGNTIYF. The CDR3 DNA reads TGTGCCAGCAGTTATGCAGGCCGGGGGGCTGGAAACACCATATATTTT.

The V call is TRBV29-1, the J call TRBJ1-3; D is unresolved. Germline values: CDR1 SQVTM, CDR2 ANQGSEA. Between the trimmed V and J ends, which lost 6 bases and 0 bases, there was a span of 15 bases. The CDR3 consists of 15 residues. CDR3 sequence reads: CSVQTLLDSGNTIYF. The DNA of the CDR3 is TGCAGCGTCCAAACCCTCTTAGACTCTGGAAACACCATATATTTT.

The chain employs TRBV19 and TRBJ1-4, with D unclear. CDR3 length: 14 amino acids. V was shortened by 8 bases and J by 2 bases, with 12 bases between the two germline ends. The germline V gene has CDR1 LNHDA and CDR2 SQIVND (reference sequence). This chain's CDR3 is CASRSGGTNEKLFF. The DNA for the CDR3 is TGTGCCAGTCGGTCTGGAGGGACTAATGAAAAACTGTTTTTT.

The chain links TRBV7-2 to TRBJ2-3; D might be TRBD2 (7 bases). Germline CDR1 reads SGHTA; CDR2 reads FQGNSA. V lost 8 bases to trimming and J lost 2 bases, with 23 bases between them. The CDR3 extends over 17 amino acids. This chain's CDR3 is CASAARGGPGVTDTQYF. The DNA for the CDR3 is TGTGCCAGCGCCGCTCGCGGGGGCCCTGGGGTCACAGATACGCAGTATTTT.

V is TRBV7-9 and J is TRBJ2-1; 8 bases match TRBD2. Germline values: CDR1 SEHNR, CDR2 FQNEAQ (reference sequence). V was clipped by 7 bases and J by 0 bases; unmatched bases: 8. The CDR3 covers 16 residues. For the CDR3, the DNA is TGTGCCAGCACCGATAGCGGGACAAGCTCCTACAATGAGCAGTTCTTC. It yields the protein CASTDSGTSSYNEQFF. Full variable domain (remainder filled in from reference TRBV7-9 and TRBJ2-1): DTGVSQNPRHKITKRGQNVTFRCDPISEHNRLYWYRQTLGQGPEFLTYFQNEAQLEKSRLLSDRFSAERPKGSFSTLEIQRTEQGDSAMYLCASTDSGTSSYNEQFFGPGTRLTVL.

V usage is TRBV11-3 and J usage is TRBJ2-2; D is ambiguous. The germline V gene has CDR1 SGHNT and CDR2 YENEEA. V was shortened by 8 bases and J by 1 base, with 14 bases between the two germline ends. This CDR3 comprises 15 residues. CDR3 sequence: CASLRAERNTGELFF. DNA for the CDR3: TGTGCCAGCCTCCGTGCGGAGCGGAACACCGGGGAGCTGTTTTTT.

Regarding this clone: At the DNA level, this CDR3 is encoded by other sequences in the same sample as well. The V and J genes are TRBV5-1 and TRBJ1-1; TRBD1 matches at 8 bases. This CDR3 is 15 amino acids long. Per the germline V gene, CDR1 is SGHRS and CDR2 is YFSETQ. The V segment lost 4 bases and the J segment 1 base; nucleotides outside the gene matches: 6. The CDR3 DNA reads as TGCGCCAGCAGCCCCGACAGGGGTGGGAACACTGAAGCTTTCTTT. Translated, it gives CASSPDRGGNTEAFF.

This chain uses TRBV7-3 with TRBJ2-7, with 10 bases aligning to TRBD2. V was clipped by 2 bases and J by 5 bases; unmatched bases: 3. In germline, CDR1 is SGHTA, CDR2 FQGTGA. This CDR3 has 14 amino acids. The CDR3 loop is CASSLASGSDEQYF. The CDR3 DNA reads TGTGCCAGCAGCTTAGCTAGCGGGAGCGACGAGCAGTACTTC. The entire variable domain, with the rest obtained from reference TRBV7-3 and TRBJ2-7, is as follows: GAGVSQTPSNKVTEKGKYVELRCDPISGHTALYWYRQSLGQGPEFLIYFQGTGAADDSGLPNDRFFAVRPEGSVSTLKIQRTERGDSAVYLCASSLASGSDEQYFGPGTRLTVT.

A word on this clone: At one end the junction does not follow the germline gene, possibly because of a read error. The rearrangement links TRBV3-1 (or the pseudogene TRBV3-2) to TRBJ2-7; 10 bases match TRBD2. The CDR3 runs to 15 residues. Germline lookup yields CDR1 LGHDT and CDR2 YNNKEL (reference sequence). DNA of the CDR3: TGTGCCAGCAGTCAAGCGGGAGGGTCAGCCTACGAGCAGTACTTC. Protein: CASSQAGGSAYEQYF.

For the CDR3, the DNA is TGTGCCAGCAGCTTAGACGCCCCGGCGGGCGAGCAGTACTTC. It yields the protein CASSLDAPAGEQYF. The chain carries TRBV7-9 and TRBJ2-7; perhaps TRBD2 as D (5 bases). The CDR3 runs 14 residues. In germline, CDR1 is SEHNR, CDR2 FQNEAQ (reference sequence). Between the trimmed V and J ends, which lost 1 base and 6 bases, there was a span of 13 bases.

The DNA of the CDR3 is TGCGCCAGCAGCTTGGGCGGGAGATCCTACAATGAGCAGTTCTTC. Protein: CASSLGGRSYNEQFF. The genes are TRBV5-1 and TRBJ2-1, with 7 bases lining up with TRBD2. The CDR3 consists of 15 residues. J was trimmed by 1 base and V by 0 bases; bases with no gene match: 1. Germline CDR1 SGHRS, CDR2 YFSETQ.

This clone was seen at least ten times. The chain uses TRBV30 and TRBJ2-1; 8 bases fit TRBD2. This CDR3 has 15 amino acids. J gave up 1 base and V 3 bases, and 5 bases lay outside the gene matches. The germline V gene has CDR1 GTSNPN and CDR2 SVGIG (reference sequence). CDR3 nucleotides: TGTGCCTGGAGCAGCGGGAGTCTATCCTACAATGAGCAGTTCTTC. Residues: CAWSSGSLSYNEQFF.

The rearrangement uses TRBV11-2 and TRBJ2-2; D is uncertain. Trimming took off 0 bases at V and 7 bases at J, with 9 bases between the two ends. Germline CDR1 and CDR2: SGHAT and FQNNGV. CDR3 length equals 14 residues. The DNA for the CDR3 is TGTGCCAGCAGCTTAGACTCGCGGCTCGGGGAGCTGTTTTTT. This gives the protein CASSLDSRLGELFF.

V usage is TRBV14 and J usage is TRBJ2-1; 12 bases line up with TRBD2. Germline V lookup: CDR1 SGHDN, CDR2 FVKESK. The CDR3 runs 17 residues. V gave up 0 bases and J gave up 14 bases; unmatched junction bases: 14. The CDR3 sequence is CASSQDATSGRRGGEFF. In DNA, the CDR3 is TGTGCCAGCAGCCAAGACGCGACTAGCGGGAGAAGGGGGGGCGAGTTCTTC. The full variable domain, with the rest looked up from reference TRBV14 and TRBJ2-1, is EAGVTQFPSHSVIEKGQTVTLRCDPISGHDNLYWYRRVMGKEIKFLLHFVKESKQDESGMPNNRFLAERTGGTYSTLKVQPAELEDSGVYFCASSQDATSGRRGGEFFGPGTRLTVL.

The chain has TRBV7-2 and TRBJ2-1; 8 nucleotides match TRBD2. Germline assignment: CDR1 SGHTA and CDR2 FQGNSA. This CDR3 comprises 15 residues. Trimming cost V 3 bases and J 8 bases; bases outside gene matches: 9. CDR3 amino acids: CASSFGTRFPDEQFF. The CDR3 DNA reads TGTGCCAGCAGCTTCGGGACTAGATTTCCAGATGAGCAGTTCTTC.

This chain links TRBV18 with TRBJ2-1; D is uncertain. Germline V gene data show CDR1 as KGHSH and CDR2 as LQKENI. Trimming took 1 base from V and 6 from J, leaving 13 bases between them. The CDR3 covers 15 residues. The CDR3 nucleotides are TGTGCCAGCTCACCACGGCAGGCCGAACCCAATGAGCAGTTCTTC. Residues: CASSPRQAEPNEQFF.

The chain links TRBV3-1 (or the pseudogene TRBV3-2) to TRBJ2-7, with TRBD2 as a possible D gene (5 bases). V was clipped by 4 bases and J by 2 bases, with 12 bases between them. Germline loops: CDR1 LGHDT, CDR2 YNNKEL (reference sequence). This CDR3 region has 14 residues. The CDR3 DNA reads TGTGCCAGCAGCCCTAACGGGGAGCCCTACGAGCAGTACTTC. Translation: CASSPNGEPYEQYF.